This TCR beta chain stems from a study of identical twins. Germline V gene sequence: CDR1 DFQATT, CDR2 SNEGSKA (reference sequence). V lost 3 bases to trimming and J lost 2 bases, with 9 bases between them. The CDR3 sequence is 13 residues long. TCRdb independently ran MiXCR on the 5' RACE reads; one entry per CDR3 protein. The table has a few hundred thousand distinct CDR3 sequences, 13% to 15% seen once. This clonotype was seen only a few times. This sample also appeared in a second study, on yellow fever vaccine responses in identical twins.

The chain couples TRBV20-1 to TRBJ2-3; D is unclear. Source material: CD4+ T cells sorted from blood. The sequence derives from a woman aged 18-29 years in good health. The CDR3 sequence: CSASNTNTDTQYF. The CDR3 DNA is TGCAGTGCTAGTAACACCAACACAGATACGCAGTATTTT.